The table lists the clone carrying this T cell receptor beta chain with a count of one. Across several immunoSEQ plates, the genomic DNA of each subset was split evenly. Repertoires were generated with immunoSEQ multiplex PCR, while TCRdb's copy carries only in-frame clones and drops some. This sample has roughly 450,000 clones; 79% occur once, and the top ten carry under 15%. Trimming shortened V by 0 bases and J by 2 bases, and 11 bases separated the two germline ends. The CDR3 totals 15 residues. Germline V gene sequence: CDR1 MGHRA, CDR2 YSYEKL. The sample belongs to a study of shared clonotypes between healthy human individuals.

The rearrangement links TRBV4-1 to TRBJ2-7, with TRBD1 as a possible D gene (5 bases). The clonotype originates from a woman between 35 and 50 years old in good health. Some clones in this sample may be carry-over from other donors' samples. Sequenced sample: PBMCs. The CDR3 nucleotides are TGCGCCAGCAGCCAAGAAAGGGGATCGGCCTACGAGCAGTACTTC. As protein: CASSQERGSAYEQYF.